These 13 T cell receptor beta chains were sequenced from one sample in a study of blood T cell repertoires in COVID-19. TCRdb's table, derived via immunoSEQ multiplex PCR, lists solely in-frame clones and lacks some. This table has around 250,000 clones, around 86% appearing once. Sequencing was performed on peripheral blood. The receptors were gathered from a woman between 65 and 79 years old with active or convalescent COVID-19.

This sequence joins TRBV6-2 or TRBV6-3 and TRBJ2-3; TRBD2 is a possible D gene (5 bases). The CDR3 contains 15 residues. Germline loops: CDR1 MNHEY, CDR2 SVGEGT. Between the trimmed V and J ends, which lost 1 base and 8 bases, there was a span of 16 bases. CDR3 nucleotide sequence: TGTGCCAGCAGTTACTATAGGGCGAGGAGCGGTACGCAGTATTTT. The encoded protein is CASSYYRARSGTQYF.

The chain couples TRBV3-1 (or the pseudogene TRBV3-2) to TRBJ2-1; 7 bases are shared with TRBD2. CDR1 and CDR2 (germline): LGHDT, YNNKEL (reference sequence). The CDR3 loop spans 15 amino acids. After removal of 1 base from V and 2 bases from J, the junction contained 2 bases not matched to a gene. Here the CDR3 DNA reads TGTGCCAGCAGCCAAGGCGCGGGGGCCTACAATGAGCAGTTCTTC. Residues: CASSQGAGAYNEQFF.

In its sample, this clone was seen once. V usage is TRBV6-6 and J usage is TRBJ2-3; TRBD2 matches at 7 bases. V was pared by 3 bases and J by 3 bases, with 6 bases of the junction left unmatched. CDR1 is MNHNY, CDR2 SVGAGI, per germline (reference sequence). The CDR3 is 15 amino acids. In nucleotides, the CDR3 is TGTGCCAGCAGTTATCCGGGGGAGGGGACAGATACGCAGTATTTT. Translating gives CASSYPGEGTDTQYF.

This chain connects TRBV19 to TRBJ2-2; D may be TRBD1 (5 bases). This CDR3 region has 15 residues. Trimming removed 2 bases from V and 5 bases from J, with 12 bases in between. The germline gives CDR1 LNHDA, CDR2 SQIVND (reference sequence). CDR3 loop: CASSITNDRTGELFF. Written as DNA, the CDR3 is TGTGCCAGTAGTATAACCAATGACAGAACCGGGGAGCTGTTTTTT.

The sample holds a few counts of this clone. The rearrangement uses TRBV6-2 or TRBV6-3 and TRBJ1-5, with 7 bases matching TRBD1. V shed 2 bases, J shed 5 bases, and the junction held 6 bases outside the gene matches. CDR1 and CDR2 (germline): MNHEY, SVGEGT. The CDR3 length is 15 residues. CDR3 amino acids: CASSYPTGTYQPQHF. The CDR3 DNA reads as TGTGCCAGCAGTTACCCGACAGGGACATATCAGCCCCAGCATTTT.

V usage is TRBV7-9 and J usage is TRBJ1-1, with D hard to call. Germline lookup yields CDR1 SEHNR and CDR2 FQNEAQ (reference sequence). V was shortened by 2 bases and J by 0 bases, with 13 bases between the two germline ends. The CDR3 runs 16 residues. The CDR3: CASSLRTGPMNTEAFF. CDR3 DNA sequence: TGTGCCAGCAGCTTAAGAACCGGTCCCATGAACACTGAAGCTTTCTTT.

This chain uses TRBV24-1 with TRBJ2-5; 9 nucleotides match TRBD1. V gave up 4 bases and J gave up 7 bases; unmatched junction bases: 9. CDR1 KGHDR and CDR2 SFDVKD come from the germline V gene. The CDR3 totals 15 residues. CDR3 protein: CATSEPTGGRGTQYF. CDR3 bases: TGTGCCACCAGTGAGCCTACAGGGGGCCGGGGGACCCAGTACTTC.

On this clone: The same CDR3 is also encoded by other DNA sequences in this sample. The genes are TRBV10-1 and TRBJ1-1; the D gene is possibly TRBD1 (5 bases). This CDR3 spans 12 amino acids. Deletions cut 6 bases from V and 1 base from J, with 6 bases between. Germline CDR1 is WNHNN and CDR2 is SYGVQD (reference sequence). DNA for the CDR3: TGCGCCAGCAGCACAGGGAACACTGAAGCTTTCTTT. It codes for CASSTGNTEAFF.

The table lists this clone with a count of one. The rearrangement links TRBV4-3 to TRBJ1-4; D remains ambiguous. V lost 5 bases, J lost 5 bases, and 15 bases lay in between. This CDR3 has 15 residues. Germline CDR1 and CDR2: LGHNA and YSLEER. CDR3 nucleotide sequence: TGCGCCAGCAGCTCAGACGGCAGACTAAATGAAAAACTGTTTTTT. It yields the protein CASSSDGRLNEKLFF.

As concerns this clone: Other DNA sequences in this specimen translate into the identical CDR3. The chain recombines TRBV6-5 with TRBJ2-5, with 7 positions matching TRBD1. From germline, CDR1 is MNHEY and CDR2 SVGAGI. The CDR3 totals 14 residues. The junction had 2 bases not matched to a gene; V was cut back by 0 bases and J by 4 bases. The CDR3 nucleotides read TGTGCCAGCAGTTACTCGACAGGGAGAGAGACCCAGTACTTC. Translated: CASSYSTGRETQYF.

This chain uses TRBV9 with TRBJ1-2; tentatively, D is TRBD1 (6 bases). With 0 bases removed from V and 6 bases from J, the gap between germline ends came to 12 bases. The CDR3 has 14 residues. Per the germline V gene, CDR1 is SGDLS and CDR2 is YYNGEE. The CDR3 loop is CASSVGSQGNGYTF. The CDR3 bases are TGTGCCAGCAGCGTAGGGTCCCAGGGGAATGGCTACACCTTC.

The chain links TRBV6-2 or TRBV6-3 to TRBJ1-2, with no clear D. Germline CDR1 is MNHEY and CDR2 is SVGEGT. This CDR3 comprises 12 residues. V was cut by 5 bases and J by 1 base, with 5 bases left in between. The CDR3 here is CASSTVNYGYTF. Written as DNA, the CDR3 is TGTGCCAGCAGTACAGTTAACTATGGCTACACCTTC.

The chain couples TRBV11-2 to TRBJ2-3; 7 bases fit TRBD1. Germline loops: CDR1 SGHAT, CDR2 FQNNGV. The CDR3 length is 18 residues. V was clipped by 5 bases and J by 5 bases; unmatched bases: 19. CDR3 region: CASSPGSPTGATGDTQYF. The CDR3 bases are TGTGCCAGCAGCCCGGGGTCCCCCACAGGGGCAACAGGAGATACGCAGTATTTT.